This T cell receptor (beta chain) was sequenced during a study of CD8 T cells in Susac syndrome. Study results and caveats: It was acknowledged in the study that its TCR sequencing and HLA analysis involved a relatively small number of individuals.

As for this clonotype: Its matching antigen is unknown.

Random hexamers served to reverse transcribe roughly 0.5 to 1 ug RNA. Coverage of TCR beta CDR3 amplification by immunoSEQ multiplex PCR extended to 54 Vbeta and 13 Jbeta. Each CDR3 protein is one row after TCRdb ran MiXCR on the immunoSEQ multiplex PCR reads. The sample lists about 180,000 distinct CDR3 sequences, 90% to 97% seen once, with 0.093% in the top ten. Losses at the gene ends were 1 base for V and 0 bases for J; bases not matched to a gene: 12. The CDR3 totals 19 residues. Germline CDR1 and CDR2: LGHDT and YNNKEL (reference sequence). This TCR came from a human donor with multiple sclerosis. The chain carries TRBV3-1 and TRBJ1-5; 7 bases map to TRBD1. The sequenced material came from CD4+ T cells from PBMCs. In nucleotides, the CDR3 is TGTGCCAGCAGCCAAGGATTCTGGGACAGAGCCGATAGCAATCAGCCCCAGCATTTT. Its protein product is CASSQGFWDRADSNQPQHF.